This T cell receptor (beta chain) comes out of a study of T cell responses to AZD1222 COVID-19 vaccine. Overall study findings and caveats: Spike-specific TCR breadth and depth grew following two AZD1222 doses. Reportedly, nearly half the spike-specific TCRs target unmutated variant regions.

Profiled with immunoSEQ multiplex PCR; TCRdb holds only in-frame clones, not every one. The table lists approximately 120,000 clones, approximately 91% of them singletons, with under 5.5% in the top ten. Germline CDR1 reads MNHNS; CDR2 reads SASEGT. This CDR3 comprises 15 residues. Between the trimmed V and J ends, which lost 0 bases and 0 bases, there was a span of 8 bases. Notes on this clone: Antigen: not known.

This TCR was sampled from an adult in good health. Material: peripheral blood, obtained on day 0 of AZD1222 vaccination. This chain joins TRBV6-1 and TRBJ1-2, with D hard to call. CDR3 amino acids: CASSEAHGANYGYTF. The CDR3 region has the DNA TGTGCCAGCAGTGAAGCGCACGGAGCTAACTATGGCTACACCTTC.